This T cell receptor beta chain stems from a study of early T cells in non-severe SARS-CoV-2 infection. Molecules of cDNA were individually given unique molecular identifiers that were attached to them. TCRdb re-called the 5' RACE reads through MiXCR, storing one row per CDR3 protein. The table shows about 30,000 distinct CDR3 sequences, with roughly 3.9% occurring only once. Germline V gene lookup returns CDR1 MNHEY and CDR2 SMNVEV (reference sequence). The CDR3 consists of 16 residues. Trimming removed 3 bases from V and 4 bases from J, with 15 bases in between. This chain connects TRBV27 to TRBJ2-2; D unresolved. The sample consisted of whole blood. The clonotype was recovered from an adult who was a healthcare worker with PCR-confirmed SARS-CoV-2 infection or an uninfected control (not recorded which). In DNA, the CDR3 is TGTGCCAGCAGTTTCTTCCTGTCTAAAGGCACCGGGGAGCTGTTTTTT. Translating gives CASSFFLSKGTGELFF.